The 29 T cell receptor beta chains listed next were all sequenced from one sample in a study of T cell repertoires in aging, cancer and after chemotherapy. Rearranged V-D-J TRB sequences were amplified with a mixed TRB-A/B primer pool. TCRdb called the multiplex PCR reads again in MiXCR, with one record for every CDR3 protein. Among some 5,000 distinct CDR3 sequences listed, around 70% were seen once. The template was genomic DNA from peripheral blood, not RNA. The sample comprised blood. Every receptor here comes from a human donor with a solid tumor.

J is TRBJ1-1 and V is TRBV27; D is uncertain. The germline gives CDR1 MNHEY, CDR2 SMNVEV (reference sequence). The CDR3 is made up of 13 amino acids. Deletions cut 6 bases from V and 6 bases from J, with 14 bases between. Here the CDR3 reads CASRGIGRAEAFF. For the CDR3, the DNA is TGTGCCAGCAGAGGAATCGGTCGGGCTGAAGCTTTCTTT.

In nucleotides, the CDR3 is TGTGCCAGCAGTTTTGGGACGGGGGATTATGGCTACACCTTC. It yields the protein CASSFGTGDYGYTF. This rearrangement joins TRBV12-3 or TRBV12-4 to TRBJ1-2, with D perhaps matching TRBD1 (5 bases). V gave up 3 bases and J gave up 5 bases, with 13 bases separating them. The CDR3 is 14 residues long.

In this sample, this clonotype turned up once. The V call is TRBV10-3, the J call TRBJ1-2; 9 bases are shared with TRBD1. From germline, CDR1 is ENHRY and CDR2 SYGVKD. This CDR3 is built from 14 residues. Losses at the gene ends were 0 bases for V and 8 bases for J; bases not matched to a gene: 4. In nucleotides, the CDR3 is TGTGCCATCAGTGAGTCCGGACAGGGGCAAGGCTACACCTTC. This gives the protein CAISESGQGQGYTF.

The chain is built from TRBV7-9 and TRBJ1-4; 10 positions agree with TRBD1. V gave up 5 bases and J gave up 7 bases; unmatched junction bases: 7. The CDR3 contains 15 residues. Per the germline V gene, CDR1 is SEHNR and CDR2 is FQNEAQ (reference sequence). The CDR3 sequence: CASSPRTGGSEKLFF. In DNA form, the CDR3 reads TGTGCCAGCAGCCCGAGGACAGGGGGATCTGAAAAACTGTTTTTT.

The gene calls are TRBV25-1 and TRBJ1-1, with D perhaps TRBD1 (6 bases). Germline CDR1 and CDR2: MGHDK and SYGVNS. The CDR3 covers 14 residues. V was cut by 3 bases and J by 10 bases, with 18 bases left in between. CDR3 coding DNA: TGTGCCAGCAGTGACCCGGGGGGCCGCGCGCCAGCTTTCTTT. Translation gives CASSDPGGRAPAFF.

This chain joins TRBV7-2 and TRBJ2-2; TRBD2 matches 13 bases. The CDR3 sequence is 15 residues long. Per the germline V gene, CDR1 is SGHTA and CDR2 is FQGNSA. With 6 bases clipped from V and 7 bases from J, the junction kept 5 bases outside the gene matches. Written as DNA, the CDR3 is TGTGCCAGCAGAACTAGCGGGGGGGCTAGCGGGGAGCTGTTTTTT. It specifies CASRTSGGASGELFF.

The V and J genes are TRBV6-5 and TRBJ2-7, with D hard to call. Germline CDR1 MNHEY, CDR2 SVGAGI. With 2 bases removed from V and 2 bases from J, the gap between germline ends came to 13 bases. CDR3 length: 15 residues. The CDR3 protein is CASSYAAWGTYEQYF. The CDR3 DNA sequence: TGTGCCAGCAGTTACGCAGCATGGGGTACCTACGAGCAGTACTTC.

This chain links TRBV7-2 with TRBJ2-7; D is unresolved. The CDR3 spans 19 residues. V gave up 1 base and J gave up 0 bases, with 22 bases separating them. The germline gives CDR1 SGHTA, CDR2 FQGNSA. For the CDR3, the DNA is TGTGCCAGCAGCTTAGTCCCCCCCGCCGTCGGAAGGCACTCCTACGAGCAGTACTTC. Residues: CASSLVPPAVGRHSYEQYF.

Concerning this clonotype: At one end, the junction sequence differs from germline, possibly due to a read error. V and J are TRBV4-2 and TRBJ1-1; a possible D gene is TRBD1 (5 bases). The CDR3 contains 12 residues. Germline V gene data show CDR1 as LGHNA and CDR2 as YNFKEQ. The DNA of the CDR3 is TGTGTCAGCAGCCGGGGGGACACTGAAGCTTTCTTT. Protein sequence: CVSSRGDTEAFF.

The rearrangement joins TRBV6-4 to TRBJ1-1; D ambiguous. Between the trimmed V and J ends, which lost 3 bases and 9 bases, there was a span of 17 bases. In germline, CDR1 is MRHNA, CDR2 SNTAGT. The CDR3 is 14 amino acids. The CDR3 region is CASSEAQSLPKAFF. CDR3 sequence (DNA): TGTGCCAGCAGTGAAGCGCAGTCTCTACCCAAAGCTTTCTTT.

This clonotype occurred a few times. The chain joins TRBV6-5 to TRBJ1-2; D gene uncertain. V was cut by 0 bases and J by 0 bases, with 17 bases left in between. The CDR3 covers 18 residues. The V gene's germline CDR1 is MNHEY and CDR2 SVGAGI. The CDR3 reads CASSYSPVSYKANYGYTF. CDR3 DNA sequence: TGTGCCAGCAGTTACTCGCCCGTTTCATACAAAGCTAACTATGGCTACACCTTC.

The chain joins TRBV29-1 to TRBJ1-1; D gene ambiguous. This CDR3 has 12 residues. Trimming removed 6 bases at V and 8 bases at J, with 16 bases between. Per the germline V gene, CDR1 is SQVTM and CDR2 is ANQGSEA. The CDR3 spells CSVADPGWEAFF. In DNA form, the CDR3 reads TGCAGCGTCGCCGACCCCGGATGGGAAGCTTTCTTT.

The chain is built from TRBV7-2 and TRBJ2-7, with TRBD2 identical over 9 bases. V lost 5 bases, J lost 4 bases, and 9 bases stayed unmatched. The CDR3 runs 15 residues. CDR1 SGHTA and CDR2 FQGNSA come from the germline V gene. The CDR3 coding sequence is TGTGCCAGCAGCCCCCGAGAGCGGGAGGTGTACGAGCAGTACTTC. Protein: CASSPREREVYEQYF.

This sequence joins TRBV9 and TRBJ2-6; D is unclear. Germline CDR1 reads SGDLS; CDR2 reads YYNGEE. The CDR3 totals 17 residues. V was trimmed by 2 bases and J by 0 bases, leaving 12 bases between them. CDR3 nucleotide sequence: TGTGCCAGCAGCGTTCGTACAGAGAGCTCTGGGGCCAACGTCCTGACTTTC. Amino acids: CASSVRTESSGANVLTF.

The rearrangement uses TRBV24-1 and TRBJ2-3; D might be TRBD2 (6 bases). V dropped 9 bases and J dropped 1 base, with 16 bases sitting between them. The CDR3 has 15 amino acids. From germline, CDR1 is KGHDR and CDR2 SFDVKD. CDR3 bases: TGTGCCACCCGGAAACTTAGCGGACGCACAGATACGCAGTATTTT. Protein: CATRKLSGRTDTQYF.

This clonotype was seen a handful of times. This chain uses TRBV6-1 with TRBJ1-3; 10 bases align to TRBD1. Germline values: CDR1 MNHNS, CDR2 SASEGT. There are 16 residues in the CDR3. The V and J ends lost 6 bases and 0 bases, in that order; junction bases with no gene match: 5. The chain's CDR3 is CASSSGTGDSGNTIYF. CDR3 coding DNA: TGTGCCAGCAGCTCCGGGACAGGGGACTCTGGAAACACCATATATTTT.

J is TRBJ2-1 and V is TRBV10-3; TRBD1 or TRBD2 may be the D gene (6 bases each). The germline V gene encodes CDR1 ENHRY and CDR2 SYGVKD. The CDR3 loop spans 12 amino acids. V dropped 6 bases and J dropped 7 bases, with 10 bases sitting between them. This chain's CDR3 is CAISLGGNEQFF. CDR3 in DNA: TGTGCCATCAGCTTAGGGGGGAATGAGCAGTTCTTC.

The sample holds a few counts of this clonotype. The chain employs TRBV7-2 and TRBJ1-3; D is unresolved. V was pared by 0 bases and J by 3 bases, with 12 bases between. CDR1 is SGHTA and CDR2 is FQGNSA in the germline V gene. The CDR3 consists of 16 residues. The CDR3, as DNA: TGTGCCAGCAGCTTAGCTCGGGTTTCGTTTGGAAACACCATATATTTT. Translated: CASSLARVSFGNTIYF.

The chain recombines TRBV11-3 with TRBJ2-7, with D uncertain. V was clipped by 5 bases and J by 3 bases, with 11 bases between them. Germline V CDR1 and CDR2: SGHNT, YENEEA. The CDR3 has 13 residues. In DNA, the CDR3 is TGTGCCAGCAGCAGCCGCAGATACTACGAGCAGTACTTC. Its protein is CASSSRRYYEQYF.

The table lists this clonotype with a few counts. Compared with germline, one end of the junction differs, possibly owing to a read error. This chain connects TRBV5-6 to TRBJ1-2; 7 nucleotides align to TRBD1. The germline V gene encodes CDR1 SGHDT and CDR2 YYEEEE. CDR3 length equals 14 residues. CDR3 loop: CASSPGQVPVGGAF. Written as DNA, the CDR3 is TGTGCCAGCAGCCCTGGACAGGTGCCCGTCGGTGGGGCCTTC.

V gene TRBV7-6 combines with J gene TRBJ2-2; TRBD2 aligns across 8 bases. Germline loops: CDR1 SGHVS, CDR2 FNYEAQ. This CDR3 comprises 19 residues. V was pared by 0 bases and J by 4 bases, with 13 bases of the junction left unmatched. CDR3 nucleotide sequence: TGTGCCAGCAGCTTAGCCCCCCCGAGCGGGAGTCAGCGCACCGGGGAGCTGTTTTTT. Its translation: CASSLAPPSGSQRTGELFF.

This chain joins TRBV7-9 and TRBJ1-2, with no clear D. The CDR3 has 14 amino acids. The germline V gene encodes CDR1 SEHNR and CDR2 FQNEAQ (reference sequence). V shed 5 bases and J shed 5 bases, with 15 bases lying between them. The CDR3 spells CASSPPGGTYGYTF. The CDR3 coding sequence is TGTGCCAGCAGCCCCCCAGGTGGAACTTATGGCTACACCTTC.

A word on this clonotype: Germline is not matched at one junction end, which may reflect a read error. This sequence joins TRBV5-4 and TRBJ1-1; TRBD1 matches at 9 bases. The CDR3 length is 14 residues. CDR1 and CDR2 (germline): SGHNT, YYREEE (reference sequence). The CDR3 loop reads CASSADRGTTEAFF. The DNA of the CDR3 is TGCGCCAGCAGCGCCGACAGGGGGACTACTGAAGCTTTCTTT.

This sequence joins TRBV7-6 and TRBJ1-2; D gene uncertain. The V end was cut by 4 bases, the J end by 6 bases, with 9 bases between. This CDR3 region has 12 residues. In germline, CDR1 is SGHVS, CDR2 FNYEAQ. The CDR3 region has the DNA TGTGCCAGCAGCTCGATTGGGAATGGCTACACCTTC. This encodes CASSSIGNGYTF.

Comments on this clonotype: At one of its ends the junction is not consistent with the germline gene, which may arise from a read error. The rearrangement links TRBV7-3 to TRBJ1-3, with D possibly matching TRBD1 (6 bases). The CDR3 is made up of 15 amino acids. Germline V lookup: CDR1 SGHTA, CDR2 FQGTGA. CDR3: CASSQGGSSGNTIYF. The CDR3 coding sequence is TGCGCCAGCAGCCAAGGGGGGAGCTCTGGAAACACCATATATTTT.

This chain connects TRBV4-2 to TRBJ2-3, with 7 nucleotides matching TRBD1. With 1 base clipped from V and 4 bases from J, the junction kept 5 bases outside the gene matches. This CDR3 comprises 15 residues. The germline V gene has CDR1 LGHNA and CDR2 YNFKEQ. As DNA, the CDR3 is TGTGCCAGCAGCCAAGGGTCTGGGACAGCAGATACGCAGTATTTT. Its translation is CASSQGSGTADTQYF.

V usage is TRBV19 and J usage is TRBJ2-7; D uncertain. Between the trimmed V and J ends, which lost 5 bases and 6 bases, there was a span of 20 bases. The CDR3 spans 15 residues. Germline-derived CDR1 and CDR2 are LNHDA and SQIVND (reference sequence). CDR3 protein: CASSSLTPPLSEQYF. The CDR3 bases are TGTGCCAGTAGTTCTTTAACCCCACCCCTAAGCGAGCAGTACTTC.

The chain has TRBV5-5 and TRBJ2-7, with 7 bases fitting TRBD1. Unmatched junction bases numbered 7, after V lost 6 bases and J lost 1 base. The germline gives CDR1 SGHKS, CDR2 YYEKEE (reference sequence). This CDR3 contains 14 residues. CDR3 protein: CASIRDRGSYEQYF. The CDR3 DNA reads TGTGCCAGCATCCGGGACAGAGGATCCTACGAGCAGTACTTC.

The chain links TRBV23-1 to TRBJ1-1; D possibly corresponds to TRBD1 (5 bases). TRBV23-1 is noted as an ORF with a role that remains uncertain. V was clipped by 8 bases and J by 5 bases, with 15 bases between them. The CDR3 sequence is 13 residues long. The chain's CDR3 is CASGRVSETEAFF. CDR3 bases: TGCGCCAGCGGCAGGGTATCTGAGACTGAAGCTTTCTTT.